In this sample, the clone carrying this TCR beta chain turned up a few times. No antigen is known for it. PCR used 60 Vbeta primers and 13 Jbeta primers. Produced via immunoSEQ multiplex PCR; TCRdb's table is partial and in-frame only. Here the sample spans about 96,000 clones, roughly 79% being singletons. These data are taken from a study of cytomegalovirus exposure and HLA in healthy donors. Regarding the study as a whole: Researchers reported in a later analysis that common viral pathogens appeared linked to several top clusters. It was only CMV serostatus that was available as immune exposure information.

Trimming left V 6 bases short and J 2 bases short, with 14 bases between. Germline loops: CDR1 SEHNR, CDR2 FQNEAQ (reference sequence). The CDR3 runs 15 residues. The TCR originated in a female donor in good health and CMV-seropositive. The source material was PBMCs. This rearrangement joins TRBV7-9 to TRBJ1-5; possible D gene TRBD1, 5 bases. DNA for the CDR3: TGTGCCAGCAGTCCGCAGGGCGTCGGCAATCAGCCCCAGCATTTT. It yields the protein CASSPQGVGNQPQHF.